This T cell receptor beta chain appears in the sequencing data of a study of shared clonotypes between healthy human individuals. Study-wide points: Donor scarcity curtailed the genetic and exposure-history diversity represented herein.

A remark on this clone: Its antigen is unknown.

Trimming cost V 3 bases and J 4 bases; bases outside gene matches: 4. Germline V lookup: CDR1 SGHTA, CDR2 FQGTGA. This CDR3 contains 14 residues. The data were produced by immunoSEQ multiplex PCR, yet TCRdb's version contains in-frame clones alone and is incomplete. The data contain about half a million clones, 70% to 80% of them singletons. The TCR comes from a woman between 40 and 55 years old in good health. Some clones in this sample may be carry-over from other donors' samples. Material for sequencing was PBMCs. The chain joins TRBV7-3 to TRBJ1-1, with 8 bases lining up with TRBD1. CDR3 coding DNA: TGTGCCAGCAGCTTCCAAGGACAGGGCACTGAAGCTTTCTTT. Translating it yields CASSFQGQGTEAFF.